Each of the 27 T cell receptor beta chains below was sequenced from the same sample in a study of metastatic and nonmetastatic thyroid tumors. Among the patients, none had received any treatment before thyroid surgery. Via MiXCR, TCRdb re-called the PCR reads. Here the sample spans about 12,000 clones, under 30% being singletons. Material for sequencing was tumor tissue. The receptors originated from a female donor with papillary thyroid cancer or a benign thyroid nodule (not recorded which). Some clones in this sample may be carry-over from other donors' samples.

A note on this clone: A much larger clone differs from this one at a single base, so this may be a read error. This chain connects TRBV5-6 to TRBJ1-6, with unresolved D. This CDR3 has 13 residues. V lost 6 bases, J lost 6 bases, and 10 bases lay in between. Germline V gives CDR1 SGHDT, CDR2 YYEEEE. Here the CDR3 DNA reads TGTGCCAGCATACCTTGGAGTAATTCACCCCTCCACTTT. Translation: CASIPWSNSPLHF.

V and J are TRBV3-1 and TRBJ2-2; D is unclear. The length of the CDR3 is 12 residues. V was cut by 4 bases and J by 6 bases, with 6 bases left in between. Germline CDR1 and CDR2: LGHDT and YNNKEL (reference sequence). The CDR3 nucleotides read TGTGCCAGCAGCCGCTCGGCCGGGGAGCTGTTTTTT. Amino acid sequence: CASSRSAGELFF. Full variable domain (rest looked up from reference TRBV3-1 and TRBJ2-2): DTAVSQTPKYLVTQMGNDKSIKCEQNLGHDTMYWYKQDSKKFLKIMFSYNNKELIINETVPNRFSPKSPDKAHLNLHINSLELGDSAVYFCASSRSAGELFFGEGSRLTVL.

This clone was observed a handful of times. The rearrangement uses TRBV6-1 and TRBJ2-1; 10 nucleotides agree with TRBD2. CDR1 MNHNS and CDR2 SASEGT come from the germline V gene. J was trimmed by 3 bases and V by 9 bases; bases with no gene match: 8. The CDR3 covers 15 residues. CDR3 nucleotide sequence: TGTGCCAGTACAAAAGCGGGGGGGTACTACAATGAGCAGTTCTTC. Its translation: CASTKAGGYYNEQFF.

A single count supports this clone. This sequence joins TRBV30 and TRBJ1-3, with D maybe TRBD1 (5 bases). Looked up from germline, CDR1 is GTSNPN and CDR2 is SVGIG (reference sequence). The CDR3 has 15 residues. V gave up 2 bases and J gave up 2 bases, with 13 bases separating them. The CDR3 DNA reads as TGTGCCTGGAGTTTGGGGGAATCAACTGGAAACACCATATATTTT. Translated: CAWSLGESTGNTIYF.

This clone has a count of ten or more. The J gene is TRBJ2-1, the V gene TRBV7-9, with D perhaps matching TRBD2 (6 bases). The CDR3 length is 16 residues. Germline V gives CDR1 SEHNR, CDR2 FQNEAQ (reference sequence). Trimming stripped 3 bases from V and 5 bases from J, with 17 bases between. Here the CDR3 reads CASSLWGGEGNNEQFF. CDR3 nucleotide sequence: TGTGCCAGCAGCTTGTGGGGAGGAGAAGGGAACAATGAGCAGTTCTTC.

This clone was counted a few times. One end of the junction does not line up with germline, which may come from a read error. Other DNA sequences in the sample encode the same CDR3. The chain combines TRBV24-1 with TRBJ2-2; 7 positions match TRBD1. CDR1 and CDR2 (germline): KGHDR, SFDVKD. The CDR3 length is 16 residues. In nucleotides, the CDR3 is TGTACCACCAGTGATTCCCAGGGACAGCTCACCGGAGAGCTGTTTTTT. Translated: CTTSDSQGQLTGELFF.

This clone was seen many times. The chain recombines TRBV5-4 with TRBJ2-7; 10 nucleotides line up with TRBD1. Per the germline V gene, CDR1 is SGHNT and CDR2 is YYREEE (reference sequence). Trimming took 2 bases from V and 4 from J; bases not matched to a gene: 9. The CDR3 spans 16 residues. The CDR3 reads CASSLVPGQGRYEQYF. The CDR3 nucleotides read TGTGCCAGCAGCTTAGTTCCGGGACAGGGGCGGTACGAGCAGTACTTC.

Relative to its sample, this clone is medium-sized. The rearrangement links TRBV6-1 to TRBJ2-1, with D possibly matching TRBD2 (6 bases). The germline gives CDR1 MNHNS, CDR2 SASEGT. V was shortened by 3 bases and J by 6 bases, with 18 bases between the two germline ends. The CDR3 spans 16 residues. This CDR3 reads CASSDSGTSRGNEQFF. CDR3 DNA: TGTGCCAGCAGTGATTCCGGGACTTCAAGAGGCAATGAGCAGTTCTTC.

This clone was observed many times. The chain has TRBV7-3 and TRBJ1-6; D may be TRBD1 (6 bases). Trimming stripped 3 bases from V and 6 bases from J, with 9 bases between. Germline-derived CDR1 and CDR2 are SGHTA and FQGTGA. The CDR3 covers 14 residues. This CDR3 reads CASSFAGANSPLHF. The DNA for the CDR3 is TGTGCCAGCAGCTTCGCAGGGGCTAATTCACCCCTCCACTTT.

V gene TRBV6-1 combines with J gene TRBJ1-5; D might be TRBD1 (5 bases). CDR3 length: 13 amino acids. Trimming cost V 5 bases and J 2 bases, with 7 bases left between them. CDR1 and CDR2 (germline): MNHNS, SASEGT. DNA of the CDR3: TGTGCCAGCAGTTTGGGACGCAATCAGCCCCAGCATTTT. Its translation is CASSLGRNQPQHF.

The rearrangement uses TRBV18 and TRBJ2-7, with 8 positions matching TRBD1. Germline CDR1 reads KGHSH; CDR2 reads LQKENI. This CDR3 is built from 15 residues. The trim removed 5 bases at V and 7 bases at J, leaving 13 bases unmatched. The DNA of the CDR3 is TGTGCCAGCTCAGCCACCCGGGACAGGACGTGGGAGCAGTACTTC. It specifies CASSATRDRTWEQYF. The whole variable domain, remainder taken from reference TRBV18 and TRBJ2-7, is NAGVMQNPRHLVRRRGQEARLRCSPMKGHSHVYWYRQLPEEGLKFMVYLQKENIIDESGMPKERFSAEFPKEGPSILRIQQVVRGDSAAYFCASSATRDRTWEQYFGPGTRLTVT.

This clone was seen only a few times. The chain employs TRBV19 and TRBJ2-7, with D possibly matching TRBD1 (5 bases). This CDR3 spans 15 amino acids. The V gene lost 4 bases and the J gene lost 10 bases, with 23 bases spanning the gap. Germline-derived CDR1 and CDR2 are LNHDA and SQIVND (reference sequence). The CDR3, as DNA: TGTGCCAGTAGTACCAAGGGGTACCGCCCCTACTATCAGTACTTC. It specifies CASSTKGYRPYYQYF.

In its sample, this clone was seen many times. CDR3 in DNA: TGTGCCAGTTCGACTAGCGGAATGAACAATGAGCAGTTCTTC. It specifies CASSTSGMNNEQFF. The V and J genes are TRBV6-1 and TRBJ2-1; 9 bases are a match to TRBD2. V trimming: 9 bases; J trimming: 5 bases; junction bases outside the gene matches: 8. CDR1 and CDR2 from the germline V gene are MNHNS and SASEGT. CDR3 size: 14 residues.

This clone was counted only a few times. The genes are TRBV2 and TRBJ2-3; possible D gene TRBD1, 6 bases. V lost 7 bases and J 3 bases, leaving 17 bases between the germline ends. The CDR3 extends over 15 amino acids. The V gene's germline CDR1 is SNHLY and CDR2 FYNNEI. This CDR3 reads CASKEGGQGTDTQYF. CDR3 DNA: TGTGCCAGCAAGGAAGGGGGTCAAGGTACAGATACGCAGTATTTT.

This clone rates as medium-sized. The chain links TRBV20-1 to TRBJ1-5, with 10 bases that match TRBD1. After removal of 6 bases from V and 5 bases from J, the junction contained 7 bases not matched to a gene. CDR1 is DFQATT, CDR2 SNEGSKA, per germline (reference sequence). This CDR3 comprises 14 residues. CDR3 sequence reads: CSAEDRGDDQPQHF. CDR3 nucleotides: TGCAGTGCGGAGGACAGGGGGGATGATCAGCCCCAGCATTTT.

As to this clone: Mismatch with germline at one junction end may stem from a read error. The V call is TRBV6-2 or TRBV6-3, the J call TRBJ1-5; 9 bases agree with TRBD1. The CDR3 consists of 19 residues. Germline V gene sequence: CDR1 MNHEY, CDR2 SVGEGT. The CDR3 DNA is TGTGCCAGCAGTTATCCCCGGGACAGGGTATTATATAGCAATCAGCACCAGCATTTT. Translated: CASSYPRDRVLYSNQHQHF.

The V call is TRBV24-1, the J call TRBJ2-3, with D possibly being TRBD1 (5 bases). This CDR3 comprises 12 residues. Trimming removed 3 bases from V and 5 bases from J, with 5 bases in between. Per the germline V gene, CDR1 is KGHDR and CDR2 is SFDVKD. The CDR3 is CATSDQGDTQYF. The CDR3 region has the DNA TGTGCCACCAGTGATCAGGGAGATACGCAGTATTTT.

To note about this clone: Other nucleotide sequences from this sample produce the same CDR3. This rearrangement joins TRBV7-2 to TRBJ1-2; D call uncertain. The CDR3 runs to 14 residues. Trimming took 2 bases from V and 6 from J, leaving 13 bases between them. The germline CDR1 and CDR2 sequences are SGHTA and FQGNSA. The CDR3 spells CASSLTVAGHGYTF. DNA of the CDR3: TGTGCCAGCAGCTTAACTGTGGCTGGACATGGCTACACCTTC.

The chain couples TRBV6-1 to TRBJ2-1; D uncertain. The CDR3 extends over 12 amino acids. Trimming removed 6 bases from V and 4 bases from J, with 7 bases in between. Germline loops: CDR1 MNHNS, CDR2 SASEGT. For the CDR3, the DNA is TGTGCCAGCAGGGCGTTGTACAATGAGCAGTTCTTC. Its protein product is CASRALYNEQFF.

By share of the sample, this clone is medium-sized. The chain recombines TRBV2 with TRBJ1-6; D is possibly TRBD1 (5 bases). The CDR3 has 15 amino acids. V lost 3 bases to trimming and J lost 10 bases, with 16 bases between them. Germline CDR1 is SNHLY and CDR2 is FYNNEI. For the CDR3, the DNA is TGTGCCAGCAGTGACTCGGCAGGGAGACGATCACCCCTCCACTTT. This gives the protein CASSDSAGRRSPLHF.

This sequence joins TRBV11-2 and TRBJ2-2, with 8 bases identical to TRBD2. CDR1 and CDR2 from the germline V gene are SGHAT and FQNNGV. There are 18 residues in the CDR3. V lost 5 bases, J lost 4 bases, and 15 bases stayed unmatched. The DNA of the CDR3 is TGTGCCAGCAGCCCTGGGAGTCAGCGGGGGCCGCTCACCGGGGAGCTGTTTTTT. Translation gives CASSPGSQRGPLTGELFF.

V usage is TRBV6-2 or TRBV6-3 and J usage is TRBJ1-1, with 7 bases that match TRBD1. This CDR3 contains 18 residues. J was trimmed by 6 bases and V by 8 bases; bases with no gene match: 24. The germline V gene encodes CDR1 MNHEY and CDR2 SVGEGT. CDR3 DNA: TGTGCCAGCCGGCGGATTACATTGCGAGGGGGCCGCTGGGCTGAAGCTTTCTTT. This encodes CASRRITLRGGRWAEAFF.

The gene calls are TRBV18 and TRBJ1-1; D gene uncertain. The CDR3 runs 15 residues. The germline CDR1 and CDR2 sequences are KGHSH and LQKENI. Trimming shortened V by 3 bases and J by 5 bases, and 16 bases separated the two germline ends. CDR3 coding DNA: TGTGCCAGCTCACCTGGGAGGGCGCTGGGGACTGAAGCTTTCTTT. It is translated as CASSPGRALGTEAFF.

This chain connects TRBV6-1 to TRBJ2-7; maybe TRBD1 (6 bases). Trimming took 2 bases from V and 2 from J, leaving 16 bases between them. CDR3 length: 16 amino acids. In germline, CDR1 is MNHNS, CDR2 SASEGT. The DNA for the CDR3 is TGTGCCAGCAGTGAACTGGACAGCTTAACCGCCTACGAGCAGTACTTC. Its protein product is CASSELDSLTAYEQYF.

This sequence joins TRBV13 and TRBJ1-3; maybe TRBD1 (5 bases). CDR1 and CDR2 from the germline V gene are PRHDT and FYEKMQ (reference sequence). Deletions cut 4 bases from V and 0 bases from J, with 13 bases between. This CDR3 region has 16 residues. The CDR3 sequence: CASSSPGLSSGNTIYF. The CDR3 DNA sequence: TGTGCCAGCAGCTCTCCGGGACTGAGCTCTGGAAACACCATATATTTT.

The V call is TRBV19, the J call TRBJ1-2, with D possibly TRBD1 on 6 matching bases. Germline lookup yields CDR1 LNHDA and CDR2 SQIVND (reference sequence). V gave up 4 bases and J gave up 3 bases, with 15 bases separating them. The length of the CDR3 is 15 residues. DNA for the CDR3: TGTGCCAGTAGTAACCCCAGGGGTCTCCACTATGGCTACACCTTC. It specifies CASSNPRGLHYGYTF.

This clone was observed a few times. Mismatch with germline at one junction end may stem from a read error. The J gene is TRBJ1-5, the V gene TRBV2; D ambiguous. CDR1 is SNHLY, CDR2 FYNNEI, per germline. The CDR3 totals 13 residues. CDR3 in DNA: TGTACCAGCCAGATTATCAGCAATCAGCCCCAGCACTTT. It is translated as CTSQIISNQPQHF.